This TCR beta chain came from a study of T cells after yellow fever vaccination. Study background: CD3, CD45RA, CCR7 and CD95 sorting yielded EM, EMRA, CM and Tscm memory subsets. Preparing low-cell-number fractions relied on SMART-Seq v4 Ultra Low Input.

Template switching by 5'RACE produced TCR cDNA, adding a universal primer site and UMIs. MiXCR, run by TCRdb on the 5' RACE reads, gives a single entry per CDR3 protein. Of roughly 30,000 distinct CDR3 sequences in the sample, 6.3% were seen once. Germline lookup yields CDR1 SNHLY and CDR2 FYNNEI. This CDR3 comprises 16 residues. Trimming pared 5 bases from V and 3 bases from J, leaving 16 bases between. This clonotype has a count of ten or more. V is TRBV2 and J is TRBJ2-2, with a weak D call TRBD1 (5 bases). This sequence originates from a man younger than 40 who received the YFV17D yellow fever vaccine. Sequenced here: PBMCs, either bulk or a sorted T-cell subset (CD4+, CD8+, memory, or dextramer-sorted; not recorded which), sampled on the day of the yellow fever booster vaccination. CDR3 sequence: CASSPRQGGYTGELFF. CDR3 coding DNA: TGTGCCAGCAGTCCCCGGCAGGGCGGATACACCGGGGAGCTGTTTTTT.